This T cell receptor beta chain was captured in a study of blood T cell repertoires in COVID-19. Assay used: immunoSEQ multiplex PCR; TCRdb lists only in-frame clones, some missing. Here the sample spans roughly 14,000 clones, roughly 87% being singletons. This CDR3 spans 14 amino acids. The trim removed 4 bases at V and 4 bases at J, leaving 7 bases unmatched. Germline CDR1 LGHDT, CDR2 YNNKEL (reference sequence). The chain uses TRBV3-1 (or the pseudogene TRBV3-2) and TRBJ2-7; 7 nucleotides agree with TRBD2. Specimen: peripheral blood. The TCR comes from a human donor in a cohort sampled during active COVID-19. The CDR3 protein is CASSRRTRLYEQYF. DNA for the CDR3: TGTGCCAGCAGCCGGAGGACTAGATTGTACGAGCAGTACTTC.